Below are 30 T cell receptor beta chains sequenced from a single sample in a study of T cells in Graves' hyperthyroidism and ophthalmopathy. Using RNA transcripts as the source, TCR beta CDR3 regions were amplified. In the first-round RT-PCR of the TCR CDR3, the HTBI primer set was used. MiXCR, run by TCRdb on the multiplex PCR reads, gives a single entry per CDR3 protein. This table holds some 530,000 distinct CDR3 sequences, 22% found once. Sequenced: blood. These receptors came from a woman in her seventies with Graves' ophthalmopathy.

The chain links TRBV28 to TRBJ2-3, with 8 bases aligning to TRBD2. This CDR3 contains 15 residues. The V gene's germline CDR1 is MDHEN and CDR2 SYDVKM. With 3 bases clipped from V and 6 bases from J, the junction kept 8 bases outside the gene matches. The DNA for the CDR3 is TGTGCCAGCAGTTTCCTCAGCGGGAGTGTCGATACGCAGTATTTT. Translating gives CASSFLSGSVDTQYF.

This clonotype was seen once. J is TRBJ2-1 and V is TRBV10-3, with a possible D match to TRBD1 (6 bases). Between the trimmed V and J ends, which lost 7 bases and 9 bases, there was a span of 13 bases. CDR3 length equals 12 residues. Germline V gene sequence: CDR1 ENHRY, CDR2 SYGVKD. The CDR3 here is CAIKTGWGEQFF. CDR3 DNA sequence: TGTGCCATCAAGACAGGTTGGGGTGAGCAGTTCTTC.

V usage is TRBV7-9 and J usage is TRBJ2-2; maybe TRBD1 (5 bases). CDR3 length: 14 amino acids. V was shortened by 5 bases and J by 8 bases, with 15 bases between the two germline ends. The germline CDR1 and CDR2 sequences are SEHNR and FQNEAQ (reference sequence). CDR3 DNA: TGTGCCAGCAGCCCCCAGGGTGCTAGGGGGGAGCTGTTTTTT. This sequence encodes CASSPQGARGELFF.

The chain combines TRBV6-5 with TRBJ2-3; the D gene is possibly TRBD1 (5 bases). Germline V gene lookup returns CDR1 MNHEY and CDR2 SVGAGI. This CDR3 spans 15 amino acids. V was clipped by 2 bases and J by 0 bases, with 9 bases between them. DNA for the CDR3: TGTGCCAGCAGTTACCAGGGTGCTAGCACAGATACGCAGTATTTT. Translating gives CASSYQGASTDTQYF.

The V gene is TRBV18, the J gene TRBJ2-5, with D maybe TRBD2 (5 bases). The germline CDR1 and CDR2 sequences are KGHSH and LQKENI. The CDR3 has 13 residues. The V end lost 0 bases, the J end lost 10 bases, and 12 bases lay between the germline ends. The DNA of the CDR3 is TGTGCCAGCTCACCACCGGCCCTTGGGAGCCAGTACTTC. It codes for CASSPPALGSQYF.

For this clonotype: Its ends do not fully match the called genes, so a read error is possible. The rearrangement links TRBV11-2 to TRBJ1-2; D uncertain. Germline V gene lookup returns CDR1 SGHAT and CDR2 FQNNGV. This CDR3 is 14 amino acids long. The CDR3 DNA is TGTGTCAGCAGCTTAATGGGAGTCAACTATGGCTACACCTTC. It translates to CVSSLMGVNYGYTF.

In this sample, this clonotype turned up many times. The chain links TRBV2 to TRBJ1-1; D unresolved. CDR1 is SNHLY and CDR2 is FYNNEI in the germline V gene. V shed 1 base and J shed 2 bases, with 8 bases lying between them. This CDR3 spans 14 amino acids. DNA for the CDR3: TGTGCCAGCAGTGAAGGGTGGATAAACACTGAAGCTTTCTTT. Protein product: CASSEGWINTEAFF.

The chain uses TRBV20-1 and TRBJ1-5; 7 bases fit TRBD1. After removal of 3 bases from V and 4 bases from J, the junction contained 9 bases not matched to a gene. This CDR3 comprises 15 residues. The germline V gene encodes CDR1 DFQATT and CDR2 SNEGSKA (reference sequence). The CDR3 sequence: CSASPQGSENQPQHF. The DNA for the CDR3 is TGCAGTGCTAGTCCACAGGGGAGCGAAAATCAGCCCCAGCATTTT.

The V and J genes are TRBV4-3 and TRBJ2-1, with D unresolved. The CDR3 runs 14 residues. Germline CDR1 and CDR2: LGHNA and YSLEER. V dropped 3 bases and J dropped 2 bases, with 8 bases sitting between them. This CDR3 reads CASSHTSAYNEQFF. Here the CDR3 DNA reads TGCGCCAGCAGCCACACCTCTGCCTACAATGAGCAGTTCTTC.

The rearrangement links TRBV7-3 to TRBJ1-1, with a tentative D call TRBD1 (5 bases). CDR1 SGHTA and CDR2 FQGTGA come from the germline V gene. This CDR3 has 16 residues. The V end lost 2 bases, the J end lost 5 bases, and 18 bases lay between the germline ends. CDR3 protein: CASSLDPRQRGTEAFF. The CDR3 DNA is TGTGCCAGCAGCTTAGACCCCAGACAGAGGGGTACTGAAGCTTTCTTT.

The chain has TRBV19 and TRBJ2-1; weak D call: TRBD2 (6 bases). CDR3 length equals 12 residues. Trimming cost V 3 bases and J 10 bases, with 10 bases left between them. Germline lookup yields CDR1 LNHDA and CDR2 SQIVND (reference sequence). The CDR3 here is CASSIYGGEQFF. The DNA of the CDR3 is TGTGCCAGTAGTATTTACGGAGGGGAGCAGTTCTTC. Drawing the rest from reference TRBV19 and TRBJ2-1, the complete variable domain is DGGITQSPKYLFRKEGQNVTLSCEQNLNHDAMYWYRQDPGQGLRLIYYSQIVNDFQKGDIAEGYSVSREKKESFPLTVTSAQKNPTAFYLCASSIYGGEQFFGPGTRLTVL.

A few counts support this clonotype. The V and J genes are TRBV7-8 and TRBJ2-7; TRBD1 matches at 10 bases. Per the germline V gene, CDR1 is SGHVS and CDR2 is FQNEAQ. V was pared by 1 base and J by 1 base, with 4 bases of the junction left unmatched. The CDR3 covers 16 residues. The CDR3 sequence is CASSLVKGQGSYEQYF. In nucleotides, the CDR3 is TGTGCCAGCAGCTTAGTCAAGGGACAGGGGTCCTACGAGCAGTACTTC.

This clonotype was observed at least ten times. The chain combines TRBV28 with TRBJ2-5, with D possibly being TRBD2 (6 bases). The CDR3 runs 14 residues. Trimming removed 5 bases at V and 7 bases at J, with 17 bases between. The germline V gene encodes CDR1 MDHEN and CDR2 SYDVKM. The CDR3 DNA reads TGTGCCAGCAGTCTAAATGCCGGGAGTCGGACCCAGTACTTC. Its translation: CASSLNAGSRTQYF. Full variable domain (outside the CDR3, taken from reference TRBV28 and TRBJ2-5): DVKVTQSSRYLVKRTGEKVFLECVQDMDHENMFWYRQDPGLGLRLIYFSYDVKMKEKGDIPEGYSVSREKKERFSLILESASTNQTSMYLCASSLNAGSRTQYFGPGTRLLVL.

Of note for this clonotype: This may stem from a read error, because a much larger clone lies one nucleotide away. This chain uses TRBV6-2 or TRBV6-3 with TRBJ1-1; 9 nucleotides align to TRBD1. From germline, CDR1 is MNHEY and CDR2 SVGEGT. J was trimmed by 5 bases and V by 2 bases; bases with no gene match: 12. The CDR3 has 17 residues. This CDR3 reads CASSYRTGGARSTEAFF. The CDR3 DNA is TGTGCCAGCAGTTACAGAACAGGGGGCGCTCGAAGTACTGAAGCTTTCTTT.

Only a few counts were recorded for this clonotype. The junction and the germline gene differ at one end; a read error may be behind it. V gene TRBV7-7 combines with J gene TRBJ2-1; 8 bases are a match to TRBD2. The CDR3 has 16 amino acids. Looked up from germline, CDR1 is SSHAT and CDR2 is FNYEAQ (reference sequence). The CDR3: CASSQTAGGTYNEQFF. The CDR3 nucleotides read TGTGCTAGCAGCCAGACGGCGGGGGGCACCTACAATGAGCAGTTCTTC.

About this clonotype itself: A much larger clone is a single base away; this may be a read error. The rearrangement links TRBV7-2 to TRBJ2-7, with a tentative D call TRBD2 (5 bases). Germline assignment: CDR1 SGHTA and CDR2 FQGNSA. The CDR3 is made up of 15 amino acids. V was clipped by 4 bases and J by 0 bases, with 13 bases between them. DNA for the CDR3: TGTGCCAGCAGCTCGTCTGGCGGGTCCTCCTACGAGCAGTACTTC. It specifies CASSSSGGSSYEQYF.

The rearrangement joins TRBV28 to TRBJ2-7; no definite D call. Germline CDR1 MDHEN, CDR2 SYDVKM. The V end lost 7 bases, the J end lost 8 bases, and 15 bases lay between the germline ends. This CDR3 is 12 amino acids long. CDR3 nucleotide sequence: TGTGCCAGCACTACAATTACGAGTCAGCAGTACTTC. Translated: CASTTITSQQYF.

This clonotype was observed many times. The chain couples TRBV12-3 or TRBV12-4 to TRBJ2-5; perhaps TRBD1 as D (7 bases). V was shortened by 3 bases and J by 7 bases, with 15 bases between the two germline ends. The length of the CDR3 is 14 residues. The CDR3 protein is CASSLEGAVGTQYF. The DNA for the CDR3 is TGTGCCAGCAGTTTGGAGGGGGCGGTGGGGACCCAGTACTTC.

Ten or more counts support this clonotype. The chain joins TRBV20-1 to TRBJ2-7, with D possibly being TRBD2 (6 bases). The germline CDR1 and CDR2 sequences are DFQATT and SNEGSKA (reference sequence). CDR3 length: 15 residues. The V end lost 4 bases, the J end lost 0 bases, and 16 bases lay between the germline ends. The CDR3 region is CSATGGVVVSYEQYF. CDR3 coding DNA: TGCAGTGCTACAGGCGGGGTCGTGGTCTCCTACGAGCAGTACTTC.

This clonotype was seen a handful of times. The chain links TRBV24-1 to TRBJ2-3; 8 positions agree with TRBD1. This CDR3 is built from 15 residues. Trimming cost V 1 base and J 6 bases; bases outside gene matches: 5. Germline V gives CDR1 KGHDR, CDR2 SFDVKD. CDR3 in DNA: TGTGCCACCAGTGATTTTGGCAGGGGGCACGATACGCAGTATTTT. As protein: CATSDFGRGHDTQYF.

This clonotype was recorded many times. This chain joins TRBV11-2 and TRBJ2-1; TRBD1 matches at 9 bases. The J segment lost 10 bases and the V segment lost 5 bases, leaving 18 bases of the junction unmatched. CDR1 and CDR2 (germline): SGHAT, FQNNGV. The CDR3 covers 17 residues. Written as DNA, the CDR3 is TGTGCCAGCAGCCAAACCGCCTCCGGGACAGGGTACCGCGAGCAGTTCTTC. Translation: CASSQTASGTGYREQFF.

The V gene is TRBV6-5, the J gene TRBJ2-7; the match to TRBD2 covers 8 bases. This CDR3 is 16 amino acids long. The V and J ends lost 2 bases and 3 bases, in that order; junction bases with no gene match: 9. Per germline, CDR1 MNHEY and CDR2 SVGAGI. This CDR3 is CASSYGGTRDLYEQYF. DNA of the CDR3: TGTGCCAGCAGTTACGGGGGGACTAGGGACCTCTACGAGCAGTACTTC.

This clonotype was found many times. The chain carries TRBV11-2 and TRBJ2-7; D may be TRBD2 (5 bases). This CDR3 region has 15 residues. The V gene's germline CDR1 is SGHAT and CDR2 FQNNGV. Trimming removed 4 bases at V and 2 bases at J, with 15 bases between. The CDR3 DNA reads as TGTGCCAGCAGCTCACCGAAATGGGGAGCCTACGAGCAGTACTTC. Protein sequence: CASSSPKWGAYEQYF.

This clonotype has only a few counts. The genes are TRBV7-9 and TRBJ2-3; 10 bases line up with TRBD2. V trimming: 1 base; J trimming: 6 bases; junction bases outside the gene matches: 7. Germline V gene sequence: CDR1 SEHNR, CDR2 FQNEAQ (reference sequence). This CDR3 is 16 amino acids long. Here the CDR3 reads CASSLVGAGGIDTQYF. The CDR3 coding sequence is TGTGCCAGCAGCTTAGTCGGAGCGGGAGGGATCGATACGCAGTATTTT.

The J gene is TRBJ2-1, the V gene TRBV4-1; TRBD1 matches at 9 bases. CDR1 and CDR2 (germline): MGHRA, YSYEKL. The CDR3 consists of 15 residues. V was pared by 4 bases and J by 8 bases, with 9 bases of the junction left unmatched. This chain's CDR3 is CASSPVGTGLYEQFF. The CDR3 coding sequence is TGCGCCAGCAGCCCAGTCGGGACAGGGTTGTATGAGCAGTTCTTC.

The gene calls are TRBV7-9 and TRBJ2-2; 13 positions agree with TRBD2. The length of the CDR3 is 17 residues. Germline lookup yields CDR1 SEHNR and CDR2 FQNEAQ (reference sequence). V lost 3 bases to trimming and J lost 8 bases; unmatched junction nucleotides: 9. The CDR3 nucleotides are TGTGCCAGCAGCTTTGCAGGACTAGCGGGAGTTCCGGGGGAGCTGTTTTTT. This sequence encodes CASSFAGLAGVPGELFF.

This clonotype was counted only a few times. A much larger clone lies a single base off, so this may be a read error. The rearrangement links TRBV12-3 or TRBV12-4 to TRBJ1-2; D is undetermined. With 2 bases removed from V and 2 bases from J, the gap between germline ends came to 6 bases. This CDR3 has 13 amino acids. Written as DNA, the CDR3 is TGTGCCAGCAGTTTATGGGAGAACTATGGCTACACCTTC. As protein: CASSLWENYGYTF.

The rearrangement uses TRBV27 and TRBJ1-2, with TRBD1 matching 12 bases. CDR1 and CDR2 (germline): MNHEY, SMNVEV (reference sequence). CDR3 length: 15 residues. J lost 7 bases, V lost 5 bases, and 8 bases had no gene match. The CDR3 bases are TGTGCCAGCAGTCCAACCCGGGACAGGGGGCTTGGCTACACCTTC. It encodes CASSPTRDRGLGYTF.

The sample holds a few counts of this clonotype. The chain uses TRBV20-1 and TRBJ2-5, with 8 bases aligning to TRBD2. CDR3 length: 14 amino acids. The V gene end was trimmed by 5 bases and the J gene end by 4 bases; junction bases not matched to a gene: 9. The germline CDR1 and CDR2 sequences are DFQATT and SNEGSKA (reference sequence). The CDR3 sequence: CSAELSGTRETQYF. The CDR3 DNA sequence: TGCAGTGCTGAGCTCTCCGGGACTAGAGAGACCCAGTACTTC.

In nucleotides, the CDR3 is TGTGCCAGCAGCACATTATTGAACACTGAAGCTTTCTTT. It encodes CASSTLLNTEAFF. This sequence joins TRBV13 and TRBJ1-1; D not resolved. The ends were cut back, 5 bases at V and 0 bases at J, with 7 bases in the middle. The CDR3 totals 13 residues. CDR1 and CDR2 (germline): PRHDT, FYEKMQ (reference sequence). The whole variable domain, filled in from reference TRBV13 and TRBJ1-1, reads AAGVIQSPRHLIKEKRETATLKCYPIPRHDTVYWYQQGPGQDPQFLISFYEKMQSDKGSIPDRFSAQQFSDYHSELNMSSLELGDSALYFCASSTLLNTEAFFGQGTRLTVV.